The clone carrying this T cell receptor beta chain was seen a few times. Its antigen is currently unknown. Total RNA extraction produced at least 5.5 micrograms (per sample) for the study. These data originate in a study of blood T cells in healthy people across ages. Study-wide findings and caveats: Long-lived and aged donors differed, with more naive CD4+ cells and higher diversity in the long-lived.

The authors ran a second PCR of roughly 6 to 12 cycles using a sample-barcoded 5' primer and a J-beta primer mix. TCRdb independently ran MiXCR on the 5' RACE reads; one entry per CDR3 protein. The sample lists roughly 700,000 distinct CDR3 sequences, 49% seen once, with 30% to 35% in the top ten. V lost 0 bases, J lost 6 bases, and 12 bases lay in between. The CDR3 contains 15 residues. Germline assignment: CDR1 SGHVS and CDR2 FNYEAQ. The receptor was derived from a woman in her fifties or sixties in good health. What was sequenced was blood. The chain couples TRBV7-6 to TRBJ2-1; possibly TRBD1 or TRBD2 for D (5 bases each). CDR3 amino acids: CASSLAGVGGNEQFF. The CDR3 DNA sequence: TGTGCCAGCAGCTTAGCAGGGGTTGGGGGCAATGAGCAGTTCTTC.